The 31 T cell receptor beta chains below were found in one sample sequenced in a study of shared clonotypes between healthy human individuals. Produced via immunoSEQ multiplex PCR; TCRdb's table is partial and in-frame only. The sample comprises about a million clones, roughly 80% of which are singletons, and 0.89% rests with the top ten. The sample taken for sequencing was memory CD4+ T cells from PBMCs. Subset reported: CD45RA-negative fraction. The receptors derive from a man aged 18 to 30 in good health. Some clones in this sample may be carry-over from other donors' samples.

The J gene is TRBJ2-7, the V gene TRBV4-2; no definite D call. Trimming shortened V by 0 bases and J by 6 bases, and 15 bases separated the two germline ends. This CDR3 contains 15 residues. Germline V gene sequence: CDR1 LGHNA, CDR2 YNFKEQ. In DNA form, the CDR3 reads TGTGCCAGCAGCCAAGAAACCGGTCAGGAGCGCGAGCAGTACTTC. As protein: CASSQETGQEREQYF.

The J gene is TRBJ2-3, the V gene TRBV7-2, with TRBD2 matching 8 bases. Germline values: CDR1 SGHTA, CDR2 FQGNSA. The CDR3 contains 14 residues. The ends lost 10 bases at V and 3 bases at J; junction bases unmatched: 9. For the CDR3, the DNA is TGTGCCACCCAGGGGAGCGGGAGTACAGATACGCAGTATTTT. This sequence encodes CATQGSGSTDTQYF.

J is TRBJ2-7 and V is TRBV28; no definite D call. V lost 6 bases, J lost 4 bases, and 13 bases lay in between. The length of the CDR3 is 13 residues. The germline CDR1 and CDR2 sequences are MDHEN and SYDVKM. The CDR3 DNA reads as TGTGCCAGCAGGACCCATAGGGTATACGAGCAGTACTTC. This encodes CASRTHRVYEQYF.

The chain couples TRBV5-4 to TRBJ2-7; 7 bases agree with TRBD2. This CDR3 is 16 amino acids long. CDR1 SGHNT and CDR2 YYREEE come from the germline V gene (reference sequence). The ends lost 4 bases at V and 6 bases at J; junction bases unmatched: 16. The CDR3 DNA reads as TGTGCCAGCAGCCCCGGGGGGTTGCAGGGATTGGCCGAGCAGTACTTC. It translates to CASSPGGLQGLAEQYF. The full variable domain, with the rest looked up from reference TRBV5-4 and TRBJ2-7, is ETGVTQSPTHLIKTRGQQVTLRCSSQSGHNTVSWYQQALGQGPQFIFQYYREEENGRGNFPPRFSGLQFPNYSSELNVNALELDDSALYLCASSPGGLQGLAEQYFGPGTRLTVT.

V and J are TRBV19 and TRBJ2-1, with 12 positions matching TRBD2. V shed 1 base, J shed 8 bases, and the junction held 3 bases outside the gene matches. The CDR3 is made up of 15 amino acids. Germline V gene sequence: CDR1 LNHDA, CDR2 SQIVND (reference sequence). The DNA for the CDR3 is TGTGCCAGTAGTATAGGGCTAGCGGGAGGGGATGAGCAGTTCTTC. Its translation: CASSIGLAGGDEQFF.

A single count supports this clone. The chain uses TRBV6-5 and TRBJ1-5; 7 bases are shared with TRBD1. V was pared by 2 bases and J by 14 bases, with 9 bases of the junction left unmatched. Germline V gene sequence: CDR1 MNHEY, CDR2 SVGAGI. The CDR3 sequence is 13 residues long. The CDR3 DNA is TGTGCCAGCAGTTACACCGAGACAGGGCTCAAGCATTTT. It translates to CASSYTETGLKHF.

This clone was found a few times. This chain joins TRBV5-5 and TRBJ1-1; D gene uncertain. The germline V gene encodes CDR1 SGHKS and CDR2 YYEKEE (reference sequence). Trimming cost V 1 base and J 5 bases, with 18 bases left between them. This CDR3 has 16 amino acids. CDR3 coding DNA: TGTGCCAGCAGCTTGAGAACGCTCGAGGGAAATACTGAAGCTTTCTTT. Amino acid sequence: CASSLRTLEGNTEAFF.

The chain has TRBV5-1 and TRBJ2-3; weak D call: TRBD1 (6 bases). The CDR3 totals 14 residues. Germline CDR1 reads SGHRS; CDR2 reads YFSETQ. The V end lost 3 bases, the J end lost 2 bases, and 10 bases lay between the germline ends. The CDR3, as DNA: TGCGCCAGCAGCTGGGGGCTATACACAGATACGCAGTATTTT. Its protein product is CASSWGLYTDTQYF.

The rearrangement links TRBV29-1 to TRBJ1-1, with unresolved D. The CDR3 runs 10 residues. Germline CDR1 SQVTM, CDR2 ANQGSEA. V was pared by 3 bases and J by 4 bases, with 3 bases between. The CDR3 loop reads CSVELTEAFF. As DNA, the CDR3 is TGCAGCGTTGAGCTCACTGAAGCTTTCTTT.

Notes on this clone: This sequence may be a read error, since a much larger clone differs from it by one base. This chain uses TRBV14 with TRBJ2-7; D gene uncertain. Germline CDR1 and CDR2: SGHDN and FVKESK. Between the trimmed V and J ends, which lost 2 bases and 6 bases, there was a span of 5 bases. CDR3 size: 11 residues. CDR3 in amino acids: CASSQSSEQYF. The CDR3 DNA sequence: TGTGCCAGCAGCCAAAGTTCCGAGCAGTACTTC.

The sample holds many counts of this clone. The V gene is TRBV14, the J gene TRBJ1-3, with 7 bases matching TRBD1. Per the germline V gene, CDR1 is SGHDN and CDR2 is FVKESK. This CDR3 has 16 amino acids. The V and J ends lost 4 bases and 3 bases, in that order; junction bases with no gene match: 9. CDR3 nucleotide sequence: TGTGCCAGCAGCCCCCTTGGCAGGGGGTATGGAAACACCATATATTTT. Amino acids: CASSPLGRGYGNTIYF.

The chain has TRBV7-4 and TRBJ2-5; D call uncertain. V lost 5 bases and J 0 bases, leaving 10 bases between the germline ends. The CDR3 is 14 residues long. Germline V gene data show CDR1 as SGHVT and CDR2 as SQSDAQ. CDR3 residues: CASSPPGHQETQYF. The CDR3 nucleotides are TGTGCCAGCAGCCCACCCGGGCACCAAGAGACCCAGTACTTC.

Notes on this clone: With only one base between it and a far larger clone, this is likely a read error. V is TRBV6-5 and J is TRBJ1-2; 11 positions agree with TRBD1. Germline CDR1 and CDR2: MNHEY and SVGAGI. The CDR3 is 12 amino acids. With 9 bases clipped from V and 9 bases from J, the junction kept 6 bases outside the gene matches. The DNA for the CDR3 is TGTGCCAGGTTAGGACAGGGGGCTAGCTACACCTTC. Translated, it gives CARLGQGASYTF.

About this clone itself: The sample holds other DNA sequences that translate to the same CDR3. The gene calls are TRBV28 and TRBJ2-5; D uncertain. Germline V CDR1 and CDR2: MDHEN, SYDVKM. CDR3 length: 13 amino acids. Trimming took 5 bases from V and 3 from J, leaving 10 bases between them. The CDR3 region is CASSPGQEETQYF. The CDR3 DNA sequence: TGTGCCAGCAGTCCGGGTCAGGAAGAGACCCAGTACTTC.

For this clone: It is unclear where the CDR3 begins or ends on the DNA, so no DNA is shown, and the CDR3 is as TCRdb lists it. The chain combines TRBV28 with TRBJ2-7. Germline V CDR1 and CDR2: MDHEN, SYDVKM. The CDR3 extends over 15 residues, inclusive of both ends. The CDR3 is CASSTSGFPLYEQYF.

The chain carries TRBV7-9 and TRBJ2-1; 8 bases align to TRBD2. Germline CDR1 reads SEHNR; CDR2 reads FQNEAQ (reference sequence). The CDR3 is 18 residues long. Trimming took 5 bases from V and 9 from J; bases not matched to a gene: 21. This CDR3 reads CASSHTGTGLVGGREQFF. As DNA, the CDR3 is TGTGCCAGCAGCCATACGGGGACGGGACTAGTAGGTGGCCGTGAGCAGTTCTTC.

On this clone: One base away lies a much larger clone, so this may be a sequencing read error. Other DNA sequences in the sample encode the same CDR3. The chain combines TRBV2 with TRBJ2-6, with D possibly being TRBD1 or TRBD2 (5 bases each). This CDR3 contains 15 residues. V was trimmed by 4 bases and J by 4 bases, leaving 11 bases between them. Germline values: CDR1 SNHLY, CDR2 FYNNEI. DNA of the CDR3: TGTGCCAGCAGTGGATGGGGACGCGGGGCCAACGTCCTGACTTTC. Protein product: CASSGWGRGANVLTF.

This chain links TRBV29-1 with TRBJ2-7, with D perhaps matching TRBD2 (7 bases). V shed 1 base and J shed 7 bases, with 14 bases lying between them. The germline CDR1 and CDR2 sequences are SQVTM and ANQGSEA. The CDR3 extends over 13 amino acids. In nucleotides, the CDR3 is TGCAGCGTTGAAGCCGGGGGGCTAGATGAGCAGTACTTC. It translates to CSVEAGGLDEQYF.

The chain uses TRBV11-3 and TRBJ1-1; no clear D. Germline lookup yields CDR1 SGHNT and CDR2 YENEEA. Deletions cut 3 bases from V and 4 bases from J, with 6 bases between. The CDR3 spans 12 residues. CDR3 nucleotide sequence: TGTGCCAGCAGCTTCTCGGGCACTGAAGCTTTCTTT. Its translation: CASSFSGTEAFF.

To note about this clone: A read error is the likely source, as a far larger clone sits one nucleotide away. The sample contains more than one DNA sequence encoding this CDR3. This chain connects TRBV2 to TRBJ1-5; 7 bases line up with TRBD1. With V trimmed by 4 bases and J by 2 bases, 2 bases remained unmatched. The CDR3 totals 14 residues. CDR1 SNHLY and CDR2 FYNNEI come from the germline V gene. For the CDR3, the DNA is TGTGCCAGCAGTGGTACAGGGGGCAATCAGCCCCAGCATTTT. This gives the protein CASSGTGGNQPQHF.

V usage is TRBV10-1 and J usage is TRBJ2-7, with 8 nucleotides matching TRBD2. Trimming cost V 6 bases and J 0 bases; bases outside gene matches: 19. The CDR3 length is 19 residues. In germline, CDR1 is WNHNN, CDR2 SYGVQD (reference sequence). The CDR3 coding sequence is TGCGCCAGCAGAGCCTTCGAGCGGGAGTATTTTCCTAGCTCCTACGAGCAGTACTTC. Translated: CASRAFEREYFPSSYEQYF.

This rearrangement joins TRBV29-1 to TRBJ2-3, with D maybe TRBD2 (7 bases). The germline gives CDR1 SQVTM, CDR2 ANQGSEA. The CDR3 totals 14 residues. V shed 8 bases and J shed 4 bases, with 19 bases lying between them. CDR3 nucleotides: TGCAGCACCAGTGGGGGGGGCCGGGCAGATACGCAGTATTTT. It encodes CSTSGGGRADTQYF.

This chain links TRBV7-6 with TRBJ2-3; TRBD2 agrees at 8 bases. Germline V gene data show CDR1 as SGHVS and CDR2 as FNYEAQ. The CDR3 runs to 20 residues. V was pared by 1 base and J by 0 bases, with 15 bases of the junction left unmatched. CDR3 residues: CASSLEPQLPSGGSTDTQYF. The CDR3 DNA is TGTGCCAGCAGCTTAGAACCCCAACTCCCTTCGGGAGGGAGCACAGATACGCAGTATTTT.

This chain links TRBV7-2 with TRBJ1-5, with D uncertain. The V gene lost 1 base and the J gene lost 4 bases, with 14 bases spanning the gap. The CDR3 loop spans 16 amino acids. Germline CDR1 is SGHTA and CDR2 is FQGNSA. CDR3 in amino acids: CASSLDPRAPNQPQHF. CDR3 DNA: TGTGCCAGCAGCTTAGATCCCCGTGCACCGAATCAGCCCCAGCATTTT.

This clone was counted only a few times. The rearrangement uses TRBV9 and TRBJ2-3; D may be TRBD1 (6 bases). CDR3 length: 13 amino acids. Per the germline V gene, CDR1 is SGDLS and CDR2 is YYNGEE. The V end lost 0 bases, the J end lost 7 bases, and 9 bases lay between the germline ends. DNA for the CDR3: TGTGCCAGCAGCGTAGACAGGGTTAATACGCAGTATTTT. The encoded protein is CASSVDRVNTQYF.

The chain is built from TRBV4-3 and TRBJ1-1, with TRBD1 identical over 8 bases. The CDR3 runs 15 residues. J gave up 5 bases and V 2 bases, and 7 bases lay outside the gene matches. Germline values: CDR1 LGHNA, CDR2 YSLEER. For the CDR3, the DNA is TGCGCCAGCAGCCAACAAGACAGGGGAGGGACTGAAGCTTTCTTT. Residues: CASSQQDRGGTEAFF.

V is TRBV5-1 and J is TRBJ2-5; possibly TRBD2 for D (7 bases). The germline V and J ends were trimmed by 4 bases and 6 bases, with 10 bases remaining between them. CDR1 SGHRS and CDR2 YFSETQ come from the germline V gene. This CDR3 is 12 amino acids long. In DNA form, the CDR3 reads TGCGCCAGCAGCCCGGGGGGCCAGACCCAGTACTTC. It codes for CASSPGGQTQYF. Complete variable domain (other parts from reference TRBV5-1 and TRBJ2-5): KAGVTQTPRYLIKTRGQQVTLSCSPISGHRSVSWYQQTPGQGLQFLFEYFSETQRNKGNFPGRFSGRQFSNSRSEMNVSTLELGDSALYLCASSPGGQTQYFGPGTRLLVL.

V usage is TRBV5-4 and J usage is TRBJ1-6; the D is unclear. V was clipped by 0 bases and J by 7 bases, with 11 bases between them. CDR3 length: 15 residues. The germline gives CDR1 SGHNT, CDR2 YYREEE (reference sequence). CDR3 DNA sequence: TGTGCCAGCAGCTTGGGGTCGCCGGAGAATTCACCCCTCCACTTT. Amino acid sequence: CASSLGSPENSPLHF.

The chain joins TRBV6-6 to TRBJ2-1; D uncertain. V lost 7 bases to trimming and J lost 2 bases, with 9 bases between them. The CDR3 has 13 amino acids. Germline-derived CDR1 and CDR2 are MNHNY and SVGAGI (reference sequence). The CDR3 DNA sequence: TGTGCCAGCATCCTCAACGCCTACAATGAGCAGTTCTTC. Translated, it gives CASILNAYNEQFF.

The J gene is TRBJ1-2, the V gene TRBV5-6; 7 bases are a match to TRBD1. Per the germline V gene, CDR1 is SGHDT and CDR2 is YYEEEE. The trim removed 4 bases at V and 7 bases at J, leaving 10 bases unmatched. The CDR3 totals 14 residues. Written as DNA, the CDR3 is TGTGCCAGCAGCCCACGTGACAGGGTCGGTGGCTACACCTTC. It encodes CASSPRDRVGGYTF.

This chain uses TRBV7-9 with TRBJ2-7; D gene ambiguous. V shed 6 bases and J shed 2 bases, with 11 bases lying between them. Germline CDR1 is SEHNR and CDR2 is FQNEAQ (reference sequence). The CDR3 runs to 13 residues. In nucleotides, the CDR3 is TGTGCCAGCAGTACAGACGGCCCCTACGAGCAGTACTTC. Residues: CASSTDGPYEQYF.